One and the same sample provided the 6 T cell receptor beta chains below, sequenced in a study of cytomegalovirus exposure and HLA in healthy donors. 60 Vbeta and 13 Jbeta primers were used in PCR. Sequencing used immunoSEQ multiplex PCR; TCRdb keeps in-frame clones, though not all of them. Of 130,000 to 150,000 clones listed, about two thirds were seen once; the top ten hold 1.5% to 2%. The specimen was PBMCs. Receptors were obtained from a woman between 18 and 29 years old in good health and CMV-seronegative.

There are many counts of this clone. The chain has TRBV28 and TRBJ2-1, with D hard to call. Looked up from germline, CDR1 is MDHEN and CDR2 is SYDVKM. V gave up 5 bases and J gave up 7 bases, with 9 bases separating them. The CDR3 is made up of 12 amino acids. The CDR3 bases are TGTGCCAGCAGTGCTATCGAAAATGAGCAGTTCTTC. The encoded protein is CASSAIENEQFF.

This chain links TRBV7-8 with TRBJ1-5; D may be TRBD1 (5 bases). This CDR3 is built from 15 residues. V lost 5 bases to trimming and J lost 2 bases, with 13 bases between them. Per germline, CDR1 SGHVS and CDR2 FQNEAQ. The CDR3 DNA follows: TGTGCCAGCAGCCCAGAAGGGGTTCGCAATCAGCCCCAGCATTTT. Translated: CASSPEGVRNQPQHF.

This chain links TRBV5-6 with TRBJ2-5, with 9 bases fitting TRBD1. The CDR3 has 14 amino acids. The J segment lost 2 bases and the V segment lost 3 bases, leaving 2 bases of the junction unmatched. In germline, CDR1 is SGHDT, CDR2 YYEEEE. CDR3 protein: CASSSGTGQETQYF. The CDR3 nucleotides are TGTGCCAGCAGCTCCGGGACAGGGCAAGAGACCCAGTACTTC.

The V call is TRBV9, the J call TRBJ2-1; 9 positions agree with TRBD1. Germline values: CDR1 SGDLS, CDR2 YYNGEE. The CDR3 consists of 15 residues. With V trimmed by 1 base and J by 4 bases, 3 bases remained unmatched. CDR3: CASSVTGQGYNEQFF. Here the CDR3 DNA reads TGTGCCAGCAGCGTAACGGGACAGGGATACAATGAGCAGTTCTTC.

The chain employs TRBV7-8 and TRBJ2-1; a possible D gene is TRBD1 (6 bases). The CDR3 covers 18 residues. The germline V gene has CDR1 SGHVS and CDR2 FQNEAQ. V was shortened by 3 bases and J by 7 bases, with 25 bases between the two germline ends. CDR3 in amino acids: CASSFRPRQVADRNEQFF. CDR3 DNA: TGTGCCAGCAGCTTTCGCCCCCGACAGGTCGCAGATAGGAATGAGCAGTTCTTC.

The CDR3 sequence is CSVEYSSYNEQFF. In DNA form, the CDR3 reads TGCAGCGTTGAGTACAGCTCCTACAATGAGCAGTTCTTC. This chain uses TRBV29-1 with TRBJ2-1; D ambiguous. The CDR3 has 13 amino acids. The V end was cut by 3 bases, the J end by 0 bases, with 6 bases between. In germline, CDR1 is SQVTM, CDR2 ANQGSEA.